The clone carrying this T cell receptor (beta chain) was counted between two and nine times. In terms of origin and age, donors were healthy Caucasian individuals from Russia aged about 6 to 90. Total RNA, at least 5 micrograms per sample, was extracted from PBMCs. The data are from a study of blood T cells in healthy people across ages. The CDR3 has 20 amino acids. Germline lookup yields CDR1 SGHTA and CDR2 FQGNSA. The V gene end was trimmed by 5 bases and the J gene end by 3 bases; junction bases not matched to a gene: 18. For the second PCR, which ran for 7 to 11 cycles, a sample-barcoded 5' primer and a J-beta primer mix were used. Each of the cDNA molecules was tagged by a template-switch adaptor with 12 random nucleotides. TCRdb re-called the 5' RACE reads with MiXCR, one entry per CDR3 protein. This sample has about 1.1 million distinct CDR3 sequences, with approximately 38% found just once.

Sequenced material: blood. The chain combines TRBV7-2 with TRBJ2-4, with 11 bases identical to TRBD2. This clonotype originated in a man younger than 35 in good health. The CDR3 region is CASSKYSGLAEGSDKNIQYF. The CDR3 DNA is TGTGCCAGCAGCAAATATTCGGGACTAGCGGAGGGGTCAGACAAAAACATTCAGTACTTC.